This T cell receptor (beta chain) appears in the sequencing data of a study of Graves' ophthalmopathy and Graves' hyperthyroidism. Germline CDR1 is LNHDA and CDR2 is SQIVND (reference sequence). The CDR3 extends over 14 amino acids. Germline trimming cut 3 bases from V and 5 bases from J; bases unmatched to any gene: 6. As the template, RNA transcripts were used to amplify TCR beta CDR3 regions. RT-PCR with HTBI primers came first, then second-round multiplex PCR. TCRdb ran MiXCR on the multiplex PCR reads and lists one entry per CDR3 protein. The table lists around 40,000 distinct CDR3 sequences, about 51% of them singletons.

The specimen was peripheral blood. The receptor was derived from an adult man with Graves' ophthalmopathy. V is TRBV19 and J is TRBJ2-5; 7 bases align to TRBD2. For the CDR3, the DNA is TGTGCCAGTAGTATGGGAGGGATGGGGGAGACCCAGTACTTC. Protein: CASSMGGMGETQYF.